This note documents a single T cell receptor (beta chain) sequence. Original processing notes: Estimated nucleated cell counts came from reference gene primer amplification. The table came from immunoSEQ multiplex PCR; TCRdb's copy has only in-frame clones and leaves some out. The DNA gave D and trimming, while V, J and clone size come from that table. The sample contains about 420,000 clones, 85% to 90% of which appear only once. Seattle participants joined during active infection and were tracked over time. CDR3 length equals 14 residues. With V trimmed by 2 bases and J by 5 bases, 4 bases remained unmatched. The V gene's germline CDR1 is SGHTA and CDR2 FQGNSA. The data were obtained in a study of blood T cell repertoires in COVID-19. Whole-study context: COVID-19 samples, acute and convalescent, were from the United States, Italy and Spain. PBMCs, B-cell-depleted T cells, or T cells were the source of the cDNA or gDNA that made up the material.

V is TRBV7-2 and J is TRBJ2-5; 8 nucleotides line up with TRBD2. Sequenced sample: peripheral blood. The receptor was derived from a man aged 18-30 years with COVID-19, enrolled during active disease. Written as DNA, the CDR3 is TGTGCCAGCAGCTTATCAGCGGGAGATGAGACCCAGTACTTC. Translating it yields CASSLSAGDETQYF. Full variable domain (outside the CDR3, taken from reference TRBV7-2 and TRBJ2-5): GAGVSQSPSNKVTEKGKDVELRCDPISGHTALYWYRQSLGQGLEFLIYFQGNSAPDKSGLPSDRFSAERTGGSVSTLTIQRTQQEDSAVYLCASSLSAGDETQYFGPGTRLLVL.